These 27 T cell receptor beta chains were all obtained from the same sample, sequenced in a study of T cell responses to AZD1222 COVID-19 vaccine. The data were produced by immunoSEQ multiplex PCR, yet TCRdb's version contains in-frame clones alone and is incomplete. The sample gives approximately 140,000 clones, roughly 90% of which show up once; under 3.5% is in the top ten. Here the sequenced sample was peripheral blood, taken on day 0 of AZD1222 vaccination. These receptor sequences come from an adult in good health.

V gene TRBV19 combines with J gene TRBJ2-5; D is possibly TRBD1 or TRBD2 (6 bases each). This CDR3 comprises 13 residues. The germline CDR1 and CDR2 sequences are LNHDA and SQIVND (reference sequence). V dropped 3 bases and J dropped 7 bases, with 12 bases sitting between them. CDR3 coding DNA: TGTGCCAGTAGTATGGGGGGCTACTCGACCCAGTACTTC. Residues: CASSMGGYSTQYF. Full variable domain (outside the CDR3, taken from reference TRBV19 and TRBJ2-5): DGGITQSPKYLFRKEGQNVTLSCEQNLNHDAMYWYRQDPGQGLRLIYYSQIVNDFQKGDIAEGYSVSREKKESFPLTVTSAQKNPTAFYLCASSMGGYSTQYFGPGTRLLVL.

This clone was found once. The chain joins TRBV5-8 to TRBJ1-2, with unresolved D. Trimming pared 2 bases from V and 3 bases from J, leaving 5 bases between. Germline values: CDR1 SGHTS, CDR2 YDEGEE. The CDR3 spans 12 residues. CDR3: CASSLTDYGYTF. The CDR3 DNA follows: TGTGCCAGCAGCTTAACCGACTATGGCTACACCTTC. Full variable domain (outside the CDR3, taken from reference TRBV5-8 and TRBJ1-2): EAGVTQSPTHLIKTRGQQATLRCSPISGHTSVYWYQQALGLGLQFLLWYDEGEERNRGNFPPRFSGRQFPNYSSELNVNALELEDSALYLCASSLTDYGYTFGSGTRLTVV.

The chain links TRBV9 to TRBJ2-1; D is perhaps TRBD2 (6 bases). This CDR3 comprises 15 residues. Trimming removed 2 bases from V and 3 bases from J, with 12 bases in between. Germline CDR1 SGDLS, CDR2 YYNGEE. DNA for the CDR3: TGTGCCAGCAGCGTCTTCGAGGGAGGCTACAATGAGCAGTTCTTC. This translates into CASSVFEGGYNEQFF. The full variable domain, completed using reference TRBV9 and TRBJ2-1, is DSGVTQTPKHLITATGQRVTLRCSPRSGDLSVYWYQQSLDQGLQFLIQYYNGEERAKGNILERFSAQQFPDLHSELNLSSLELGDSALYFCASSVFEGGYNEQFFGPGTRLTVL.

The rearrangement joins TRBV7-2 to TRBJ1-3; perhaps TRBD1 as D (5 bases). V dropped 5 bases and J dropped 4 bases, with 15 bases sitting between them. This CDR3 comprises 15 residues. CDR1 is SGHTA, CDR2 FQGNSA, per germline. Written as DNA, the CDR3 is TGTGCCAGCAGCCCTAATCGGGGCGCCGGAAACACCATATATTTT. Its protein is CASSPNRGAGNTIYF. The full variable domain, with the rest looked up from reference TRBV7-2 and TRBJ1-3, is GAGVSQSPSNKVTEKGKDVELRCDPISGHTALYWYRQSLGQGLEFLIYFQGNSAPDKSGLPSDRFSAERTGGSVSTLTIQRTQQEDSAVYLCASSPNRGAGNTIYFGEGSWLTVV.

This sequence joins TRBV19 and TRBJ1-1, with D perhaps matching TRBD1 (5 bases). Trimming removed 7 bases from V and 1 base from J, with 10 bases in between. CDR1 is LNHDA and CDR2 is SQIVND in the germline V gene (reference sequence). This CDR3 comprises 13 residues. The CDR3 spells CASIGARNTEAFF. The CDR3 nucleotides read TGTGCCAGTATTGGGGCGAGGAACACTGAAGCTTTCTTT. The full variable domain, rest sourced from reference TRBV19 and TRBJ1-1, is DGGITQSPKYLFRKEGQNVTLSCEQNLNHDAMYWYRQDPGQGLRLIYYSQIVNDFQKGDIAEGYSVSREKKESFPLTVTSAQKNPTAFYLCASIGARNTEAFFGQGTRLTVV.

This chain's CDR3 is CASTQVYGYTF. The CDR3 coding sequence is TGTGCCAGTACCCAAGTCTATGGCTACACCTTC. J is TRBJ1-2 and V is TRBV2; no clear D. Trimming took off 9 bases at V and 4 bases at J, with 9 bases between the two ends. Germline V gene lookup returns CDR1 SNHLY and CDR2 FYNNEI. CDR3 length equals 11 residues.

This chain joins TRBV18 and TRBJ1-3, with a weak D call TRBD1 (5 bases). V lost 3 bases and J 0 bases, leaving 9 bases between the germline ends. The CDR3 has 15 residues. In germline, CDR1 is KGHSH, CDR2 LQKENI. CDR3 amino acids: CASSPRQPSGNTIYF. CDR3 nucleotide sequence: TGTGCCAGCTCACCGAGACAGCCCTCTGGAAACACCATATATTTT.

V and J are TRBV4-1 and TRBJ2-5; TRBD2 matches at 7 bases. Germline CDR1 and CDR2: MGHRA and YSYEKL. V was clipped by 3 bases and J by 4 bases; unmatched bases: 2. The CDR3 runs to 13 residues. In nucleotides, the CDR3 is TGCGCCAGCAGCCACGGACTAGGAGAGACCCAGTACTTC. Translated: CASSHGLGETQYF.

The chain combines TRBV6-2 or TRBV6-3 with TRBJ2-7, with TRBD2 matching 8 bases. With 4 bases clipped from V and 2 bases from J, the junction kept 10 bases outside the gene matches. This CDR3 comprises 16 residues. Germline V gives CDR1 MNHEY, CDR2 SVGEGT. The CDR3 here is CASSSPHGGGTYEQYF. CDR3 coding DNA: TGTGCCAGCAGTTCCCCCCACGGCGGGGGGACCTACGAGCAGTACTTC.

This chain uses TRBV6-5 with TRBJ2-3; D gene ambiguous. CDR3 size: 14 residues. V dropped 4 bases and J dropped 1 base, with 9 bases sitting between them. The germline V gene has CDR1 MNHEY and CDR2 SVGAGI. CDR3 protein: CASSFGPRTDTQYF. CDR3 DNA sequence: TGTGCCAGCAGTTTTGGGCCTCGCACAGATACGCAGTATTTT.

The chain couples TRBV28 to TRBJ2-2, with no clear D. Trimming took off 2 bases at V and 6 bases at J, with 4 bases between the two ends. CDR1 is MDHEN, CDR2 SYDVKM, per germline. This CDR3 has 12 residues. CDR3 region: CASSLRSGELFF. CDR3 DNA: TGTGCCAGCAGTTTAAGGTCCGGGGAGCTGTTTTTT.

J is TRBJ2-7 and V is TRBV27; 10 bases align to TRBD1. CDR1 and CDR2 (germline): MNHEY, SMNVEV (reference sequence). The V gene end was trimmed by 3 bases and the J gene end by 4 bases; junction bases not matched to a gene: 3. CDR3 length: 14 residues. The CDR3 loop is CASSFGTGAYEQYF. CDR3 DNA sequence: TGTGCCAGCAGTTTCGGGACAGGGGCGTACGAGCAGTACTTC.

The chain employs TRBV28 and TRBJ1-4; 9 positions agree with TRBD1. The J segment lost 3 bases and the V segment lost 5 bases, leaving 7 bases of the junction unmatched. The CDR3 spans 16 residues. CDR1 and CDR2 (germline): MDHEN, SYDVKM. In DNA form, the CDR3 reads TGTGCCAGCAGTACCTTAGACAGGGGGGCTAATGAAAAACTGTTTTTT. Translated, it gives CASSTLDRGANEKLFF.

The CDR3 DNA is TGTGCCAGTAGCAGAAGCGGGGGGCCAGATACGCAGTATTTT. This encodes CASSRSGGPDTQYF. This chain links TRBV19 with TRBJ2-3; 9 nucleotides align to TRBD2. Trimming at V came to 6 bases and at J to 4 bases, leaving 5 bases not matched to a gene. Germline V gene sequence: CDR1 LNHDA, CDR2 SQIVND (reference sequence). This CDR3 is 14 amino acids long.

The chain is built from TRBV4-3 and TRBJ2-7; D gene unclear. The CDR3 consists of 13 residues. Germline V gene data show CDR1 as LGHNA and CDR2 as YSLEER. Trimming took 1 base from V and 3 from J, leaving 7 bases between them. The CDR3 region has the DNA TGCGCCAGCAGCCAAGGGGTGCTCTACGAGCAGTACTTC. This sequence encodes CASSQGVLYEQYF.

The genes are TRBV5-1 and TRBJ1-1; D gene ambiguous. Trimming stripped 0 bases from V and 3 bases from J, with 6 bases between. Germline-derived CDR1 and CDR2 are SGHRS and YFSETQ. This CDR3 has 13 amino acids. Here the CDR3 DNA reads TGCGCCAGCAGCTTGGCCAGGCACACTGAAGCTTTCTTT. This encodes CASSLARHTEAFF. The full variable domain, rest sourced from reference TRBV5-1 and TRBJ1-1, is KAGVTQTPRYLIKTRGQQVTLSCSPISGHRSVSWYQQTPGQGLQFLFEYFSETQRNKGNFPGRFSGRQFSNSRSEMNVSTLELGDSALYLCASSLARHTEAFFGQGTRLTVV.

The CDR3 here is CASSEVAGGPMDEQYF. The CDR3, as DNA: TGTGCCAGCAGCGAAGTAGCGGGGGGGCCAATGGACGAGCAGTACTTC. The J gene is TRBJ2-7, the V gene TRBV7-2, with 11 bases lining up with TRBD2. The germline V gene encodes CDR1 SGHTA and CDR2 FQGNSA. With 5 bases clipped from V and 5 bases from J, the junction kept 11 bases outside the gene matches. The CDR3 is made up of 16 amino acids.

The chain couples TRBV11-1 to TRBJ1-1, with D uncertain. The V gene lost 1 base and the J gene lost 5 bases, with 14 bases spanning the gap. The CDR3 runs 15 residues. Per germline, CDR1 SGHAT and CDR2 FQDESV (reference sequence). CDR3 amino acids: CASSLGSRRPTEAFF. The CDR3 nucleotides read TGTGCCAGCAGCTTAGGGTCGCGACGGCCAACTGAAGCTTTCTTT. Drawing the rest from reference TRBV11-1 and TRBJ1-1, the complete variable domain is EAEVAQSPRYKITEKSQAVAFWCDPISGHATLYWYRQILGQGPELLVQFQDESVVDDSQLPKDRFSAERLKGVDSTLKIQPAELGDSAMYLCASSLGSRRPTEAFFGQGTRLTVV.

V is TRBV4-3 and J is TRBJ2-5, with TRBD1 matching over 12 bases. Trimming at V came to 1 base and at J to 3 bases, leaving 15 bases not matched to a gene. CDR1 and CDR2 from the germline V gene are LGHNA and YSLEER. CDR3 length: 20 amino acids. This CDR3 is CASSQGLGTGGFVVEETQYF. Written as DNA, the CDR3 is TGCGCCAGCAGCCAAGGTTTGGGGACAGGGGGCTTTGTGGTGGAAGAGACCCAGTACTTC.

The chain recombines TRBV24-1 with TRBJ1-5; D is uncertain. Germline CDR1 KGHDR, CDR2 SFDVKD. V shed 4 bases and J shed 5 bases, with 8 bases lying between them. The length of the CDR3 is 13 residues. The CDR3 loop is CATSDRTYQPQHF. CDR3 DNA: TGTGCCACCAGTGACCGTACTTATCAGCCCCAGCATTTT.

V gene TRBV15 combines with J gene TRBJ1-5; TRBD1 might be the D (6 bases). The CDR3 has 14 residues. Germline V gene lookup returns CDR1 LNHNV and CDR2 YYDKDF (reference sequence). V shed 4 bases and J shed 7 bases, with 14 bases lying between them. The CDR3 sequence is CATSKGGSRQPQHF. CDR3 sequence (DNA): TGTGCCACCAGCAAGGGGGGGAGTAGGCAGCCCCAGCATTTT.

In this sample, this clone turned up a few times. This chain links TRBV7-9 with TRBJ2-7; 11 bases are a match to TRBD1. With 3 bases clipped from V and 7 bases from J, the junction kept 8 bases outside the gene matches. Germline lookup yields CDR1 SEHNR and CDR2 FQNEAQ (reference sequence). This CDR3 is 15 amino acids long. DNA for the CDR3: TGTGCCAGCAGCTTCCCGGGACAGGGGGTAAGGGAGCAGTACTTC. This gives the protein CASSFPGQGVREQYF.

The V and J genes are TRBV7-2 and TRBJ2-5, with D maybe TRBD2 (5 bases). V lost 4 bases and J lost 2, with 11 bases in between. Germline CDR1 SGHTA, CDR2 FQGNSA. The CDR3 runs 14 residues. Here the CDR3 reads CASSSSGVQETQYF. Written as DNA, the CDR3 is TGTGCCAGCAGCTCCTCCGGGGTTCAAGAGACCCAGTACTTC.

The genes are TRBV28 and TRBJ1-2; D is ambiguous. This CDR3 spans 13 amino acids. Per germline, CDR1 MDHEN and CDR2 SYDVKM. Trimming took off 3 bases at V and 4 bases at J, with 9 bases between the two ends. Written as DNA, the CDR3 is TGTGCCAGCAGTTTTAGGTGGGGCTATGGCTACACCTTC. This sequence encodes CASSFRWGYGYTF.

The chain joins TRBV4-3 to TRBJ1-3; D might be TRBD1 (5 bases). The ends were cut back, 0 bases at V and 6 bases at J, with 12 bases in the middle. Germline values: CDR1 LGHNA, CDR2 YSLEER. The CDR3 consists of 15 residues. The CDR3 protein is CASSQDREMINTIYF. CDR3 DNA sequence: TGCGCCAGCAGCCAAGACAGGGAAATGATAAACACCATATATTTT.

The chain links TRBV29-1 to TRBJ1-5, with D unclear. The length of the CDR3 is 14 residues. Germline CDR1 SQVTM, CDR2 ANQGSEA. Deletions cut 6 bases from V and 1 base from J, with 13 bases between. CDR3 region: CSVRKAGSNQPQHF. CDR3 in DNA: TGCAGCGTCCGGAAGGCGGGGAGCAATCAGCCCCAGCATTTT.

This sequence joins TRBV29-1 and TRBJ2-1; TRBD2 matches at 11 bases. The germline gives CDR1 SQVTM, CDR2 ANQGSEA. V lost 4 bases, J lost 0 bases, and 11 bases stayed unmatched. This CDR3 has 18 amino acids. DNA for the CDR3: TGCAGCGTTGTGACCGGGACTAGCGGTGTTCTCTCCTACAATGAGCAGTTCTTC. As protein: CSVVTGTSGVLSYNEQFF.